The TCR beta chain under discussion was sequenced for a study of identical twins. Study results and caveats: Compared with unrelated sharing, twin-shared out-of-frame alpha sequences had more low-probability sequences. Compared with models, monozygotic twins showed more out-of-frame TCR alpha sharing.

Healthy Caucasians supplied all donations. TCRdb itself ran the 5' RACE reads through MiXCR, one entry per CDR3 protein. Among roughly 150,000 distinct CDR3 sequences, 3% to 4% were seen once, and the ten largest hold 8.1%. Many counts were recorded for this clonotype. What it binds is not known. Germline V lookup: CDR1 LNHDA, CDR2 SQIVND (reference sequence). J gave up 6 bases and V 7 bases, and 7 bases lay outside the gene matches. The CDR3 loop spans 14 amino acids. Sequenced material: memory T cells sorted from blood. The chain links TRBV19 to TRBJ2-2; 8 bases line up with TRBD1. The TCR sequence derives from a man younger than 30 in good health. The DNA for the CDR3 is TGTGCCAGTAAACGACAGGGGCGGTCCGGGGAGCTGTTTTTT. This encodes CASKRQGRSGELFF.